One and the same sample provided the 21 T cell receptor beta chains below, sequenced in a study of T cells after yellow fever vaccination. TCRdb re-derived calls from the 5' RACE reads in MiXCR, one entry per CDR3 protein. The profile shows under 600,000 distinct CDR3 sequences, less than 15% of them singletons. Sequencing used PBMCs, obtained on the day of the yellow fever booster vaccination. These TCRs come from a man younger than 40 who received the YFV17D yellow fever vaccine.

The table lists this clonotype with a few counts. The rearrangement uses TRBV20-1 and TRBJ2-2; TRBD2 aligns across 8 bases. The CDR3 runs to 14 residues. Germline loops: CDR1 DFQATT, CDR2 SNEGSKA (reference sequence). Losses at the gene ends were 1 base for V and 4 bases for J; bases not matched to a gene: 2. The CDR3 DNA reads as TGCAGTGCTAGAGCGGGAGGGGGCACCGGGGAGCTGTTTTTT. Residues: CSARAGGGTGELFF.

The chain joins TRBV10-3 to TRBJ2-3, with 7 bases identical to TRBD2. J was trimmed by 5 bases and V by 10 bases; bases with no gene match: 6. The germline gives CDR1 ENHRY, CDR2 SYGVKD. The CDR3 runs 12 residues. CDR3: CASSERGDTQYF. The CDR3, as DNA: TGTGCCAGCTCCGAGCGGGGAGATACGCAGTATTTT.

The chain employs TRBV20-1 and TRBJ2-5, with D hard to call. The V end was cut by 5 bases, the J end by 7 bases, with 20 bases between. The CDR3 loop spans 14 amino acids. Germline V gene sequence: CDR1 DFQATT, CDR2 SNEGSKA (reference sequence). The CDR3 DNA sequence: TGCAGTGCTGCTGCATCCGACTCCAGAGGGACCCAGTACTTC. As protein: CSAAASDSRGTQYF.

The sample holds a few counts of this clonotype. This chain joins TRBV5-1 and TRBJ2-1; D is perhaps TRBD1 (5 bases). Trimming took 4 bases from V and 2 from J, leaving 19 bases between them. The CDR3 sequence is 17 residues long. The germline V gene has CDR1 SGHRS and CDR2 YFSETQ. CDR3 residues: CASSLTGAGTTYNEQFF. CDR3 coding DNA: TGCGCCAGCAGCCTAACAGGTGCAGGAACGACCTACAATGAGCAGTTCTTC.

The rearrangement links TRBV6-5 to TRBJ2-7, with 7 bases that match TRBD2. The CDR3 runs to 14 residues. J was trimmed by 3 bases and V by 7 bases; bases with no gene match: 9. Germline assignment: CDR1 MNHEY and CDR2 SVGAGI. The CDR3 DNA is TGTGCCAGCAAGTTACTCGGCGGGAGCTACGAGCAGTACTTC. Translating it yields CASKLLGGSYEQYF.

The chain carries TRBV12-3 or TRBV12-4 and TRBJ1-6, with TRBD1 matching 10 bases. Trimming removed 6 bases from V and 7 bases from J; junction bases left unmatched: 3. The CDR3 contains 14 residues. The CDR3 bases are TGTGCCAGCAGATGGACAGGGGGGAATTCACCCCTCCACTTT. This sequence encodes CASRWTGGNSPLHF.

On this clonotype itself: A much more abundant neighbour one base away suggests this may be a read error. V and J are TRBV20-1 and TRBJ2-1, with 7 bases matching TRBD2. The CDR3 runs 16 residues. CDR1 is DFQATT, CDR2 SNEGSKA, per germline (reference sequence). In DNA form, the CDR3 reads TGCTGTGCTAGTGACCTAGCGGCGAGCTCCTACAATGAGCAGTTCTTC. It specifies CCASDLAASSYNEQFF.

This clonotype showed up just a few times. The CDR3 sequence: CASSSTGIADYDIQYF. For the CDR3, the DNA is TGCGCCAGCAGCTCGACCGGAATAGCGGACTATGACATTCAGTACTTC. The chain carries TRBV5-1 and TRBJ2-4; D perhaps matches TRBD2 (6 bases). The CDR3 is 16 residues long. Per the germline V gene, CDR1 is SGHRS and CDR2 is YFSETQ. V gave up 3 bases and J gave up 8 bases, with 21 bases separating them.

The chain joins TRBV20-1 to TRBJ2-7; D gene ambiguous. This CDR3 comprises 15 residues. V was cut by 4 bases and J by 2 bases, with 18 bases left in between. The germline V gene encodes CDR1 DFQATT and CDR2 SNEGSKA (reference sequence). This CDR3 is CSATAPIYRAYEQYF. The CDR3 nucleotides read TGCAGTGCTACCGCCCCCATATACCGCGCCTACGAGCAGTACTTC.

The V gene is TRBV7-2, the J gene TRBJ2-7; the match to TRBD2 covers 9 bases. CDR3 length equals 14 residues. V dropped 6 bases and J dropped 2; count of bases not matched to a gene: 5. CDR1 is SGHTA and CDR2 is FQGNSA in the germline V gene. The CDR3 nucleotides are TGTGCCAGCAGTATGCGGGAGGGCCCCTACGAGCAGTACTTC. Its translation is CASSMREGPYEQYF.

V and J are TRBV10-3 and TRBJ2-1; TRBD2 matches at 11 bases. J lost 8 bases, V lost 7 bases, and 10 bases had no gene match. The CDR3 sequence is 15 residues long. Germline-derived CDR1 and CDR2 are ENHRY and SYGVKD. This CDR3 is CAIKVGSGRADEQFF. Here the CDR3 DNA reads TGTGCCATCAAAGTGGGTAGCGGGAGGGCCGATGAGCAGTTCTTC.

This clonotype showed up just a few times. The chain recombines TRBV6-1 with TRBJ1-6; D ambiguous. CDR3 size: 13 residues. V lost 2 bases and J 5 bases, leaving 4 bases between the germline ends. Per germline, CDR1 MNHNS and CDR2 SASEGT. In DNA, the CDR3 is TGTGCCAGCAGTGAACAGAATAATTCACCCCTCCACTTT. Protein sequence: CASSEQNNSPLHF.

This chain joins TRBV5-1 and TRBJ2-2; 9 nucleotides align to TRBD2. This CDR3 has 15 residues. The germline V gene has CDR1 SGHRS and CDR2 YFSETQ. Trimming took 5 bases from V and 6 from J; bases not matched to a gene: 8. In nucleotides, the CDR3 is TGCGCCAGCAGGTTTAGCGGGAGAGGCGCCGGGGAGCTGTTTTTT. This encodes CASRFSGRGAGELFF.

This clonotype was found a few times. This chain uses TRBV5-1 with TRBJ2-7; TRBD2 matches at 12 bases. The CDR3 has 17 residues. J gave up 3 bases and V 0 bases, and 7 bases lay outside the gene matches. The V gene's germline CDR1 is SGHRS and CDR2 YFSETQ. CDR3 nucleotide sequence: TGCGCCAGCAGCTTGGCGACTAGCGGGAGAGGATACTACGAGCAGTACTTC. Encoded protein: CASSLATSGRGYYEQYF.

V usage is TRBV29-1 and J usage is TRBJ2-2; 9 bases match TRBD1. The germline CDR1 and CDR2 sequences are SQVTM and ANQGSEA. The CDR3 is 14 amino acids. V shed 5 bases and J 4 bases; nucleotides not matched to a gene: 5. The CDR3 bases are TGCAGCGTTCTGGGACAGGGTATCACCGGGGAGCTGTTTTTT. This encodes CSVLGQGITGELFF.

The CDR3 DNA follows: TGCGCCAGCAGCCAAGACATCGGGTTCGGAAGAGAGGTGTTTTTT. This gives the protein CASSQDIGFGREVFF. The rearrangement links TRBV4-3 to TRBJ1-4; no clear D. The CDR3 is 15 amino acids. Trimming cost V 0 bases and J 15 bases, with 20 bases left between them. CDR1 and CDR2 (germline): LGHNA, YSLEER.

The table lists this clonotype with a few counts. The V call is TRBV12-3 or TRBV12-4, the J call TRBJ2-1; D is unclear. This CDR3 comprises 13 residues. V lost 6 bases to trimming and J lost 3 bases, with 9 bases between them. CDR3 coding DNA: TGTGCCAGCAGAACAACTTTCTACAATGAGCAGTTCTTC. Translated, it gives CASRTTFYNEQFF.

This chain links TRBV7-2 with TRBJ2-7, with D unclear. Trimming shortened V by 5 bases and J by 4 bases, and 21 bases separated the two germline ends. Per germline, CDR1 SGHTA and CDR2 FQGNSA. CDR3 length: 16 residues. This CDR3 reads CASSAWGKPTFYEQYF. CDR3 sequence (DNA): TGTGCCAGCAGCGCTTGGGGAAAACCAACCTTTTACGAGCAGTACTTC.

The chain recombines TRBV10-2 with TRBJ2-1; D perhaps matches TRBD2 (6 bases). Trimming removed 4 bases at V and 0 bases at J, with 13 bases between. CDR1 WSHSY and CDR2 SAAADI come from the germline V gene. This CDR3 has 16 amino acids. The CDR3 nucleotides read TGCGCCAGCAGTGGGCGGGGCGTTAGCTCCTACAATGAGCAGTTCTTC. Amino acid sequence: CASSGRGVSSYNEQFF.

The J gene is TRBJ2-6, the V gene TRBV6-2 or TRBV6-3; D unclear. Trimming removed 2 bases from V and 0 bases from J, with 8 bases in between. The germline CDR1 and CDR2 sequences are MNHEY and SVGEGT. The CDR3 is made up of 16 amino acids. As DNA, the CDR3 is TGTGCCAGCAGTTACCAGAGGTACTCTGGGGCCAACGTCCTGACTTTC. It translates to CASSYQRYSGANVLTF.

CDR3 sequence: CATSDRTGNINAEAFF. The DNA of the CDR3 is TGTGCCACCTCAGACCGGACAGGGAATATTAATGCTGAAGCTTTCTTT. The V gene is TRBV6-1, the J gene TRBJ1-1; 8 positions agree with TRBD1. Germline V gives CDR1 MNHNS, CDR2 SASEGT. Germline trimming cut 10 bases from V and 6 bases from J; bases unmatched to any gene: 19. The CDR3 covers 16 residues.